The 12 T cell receptor beta chains listed next were all sequenced from one sample in a study of OX40 agonist ivuxolimab in advanced cancers. Produced via immunoSEQ multiplex PCR; TCRdb's table is partial and in-frame only. The table has about 48,000 clones, around 84% seen once; the top ten hold over 1.5%. The sample here was CD4+ or CD8+ T cells sorted from blood, taken in a trial of the OX40 agonist ivuxolimab. The receptors were gathered from an adult with an advanced solid tumor such as melanoma, head and neck, liver or kidney cancer.

The chain carries TRBV2 and TRBJ2-1, with D possibly TRBD2 on 6 matching bases. V was clipped by 8 bases and J by 6 bases, with 20 bases between them. CDR1 and CDR2 (germline): SNHLY, FYNNEI. The CDR3 covers 15 residues. The CDR3 nucleotides are TGTGCCAGCCCCCCGGGAGCAGGGCGGTCCAATGAGCAGTTCTTC. Amino acids: CASPPGAGRSNEQFF.

The genes are TRBV5-4 and TRBJ1-1; D gene unclear. This CDR3 spans 11 amino acids. The germline V gene has CDR1 SGHNT and CDR2 YYREEE (reference sequence). V dropped 6 bases and J dropped 3 bases, with 6 bases sitting between them. CDR3 sequence reads: CASTSYTEAFF. CDR3 in DNA: TGTGCCAGCACCTCGTACACTGAAGCTTTCTTT.

This clone appeared a single time. The gene calls are TRBV5-1 and TRBJ2-6; unclear D gene. The CDR3 has 15 amino acids. The ends were cut back, 3 bases at V and 2 bases at J, with 9 bases in the middle. The germline V gene encodes CDR1 SGHRS and CDR2 YFSETQ. CDR3 residues: CASSSGSAGANVLTF. The CDR3 DNA sequence: TGCGCCAGCAGCTCCGGGTCGGCTGGGGCCAACGTCCTGACTTTC.

The V gene is TRBV27, the J gene TRBJ1-2; 10 bases line up with TRBD1. J lost 8 bases, V lost 4 bases, and 4 bases had no gene match. CDR1 and CDR2 from the germline V gene are MNHEY and SMNVEV (reference sequence). This CDR3 has 13 amino acids. The CDR3, as DNA: TGTGCCAGCAGTTCGGGACAGGGGACCGGCTACACCTTC. Its translation is CASSSGQGTGYTF.

The chain employs TRBV5-8 and TRBJ2-1; tentatively, D is TRBD1 (6 bases). The germline gives CDR1 SGHTS, CDR2 YDEGEE. The ends were cut back, 2 bases at V and 2 bases at J, with 11 bases in the middle. The CDR3 extends over 15 amino acids. For the CDR3, the DNA is TGTGCCAGCAGCTTAGGGGGAAGAGCCTACAATGAGCAGTTCTTC. Its protein is CASSLGGRAYNEQFF.

The sample holds a few counts of this clone. The rearrangement uses TRBV6-5 and TRBJ2-7, with D perhaps being TRBD1 or TRBD2 (5 bases each). The germline CDR1 and CDR2 sequences are MNHEY and SVGAGI. The ends were cut back, 2 bases at V and 5 bases at J, with 13 bases in the middle. The CDR3 sequence is 14 residues long. CDR3 in DNA: TGTGCCAGCAGTTACGGTCGACGGGGCAACGAGCAGTACTTC. Translating gives CASSYGRRGNEQYF.

V is TRBV10-3 and J is TRBJ1-2; D unresolved. V was clipped by 3 bases and J by 4 bases, with 9 bases between them. The CDR3 has 13 amino acids. CDR1 is ENHRY and CDR2 is SYGVKD in the germline V gene. DNA for the CDR3: TGTGCCATCAGTGAAGGGCAGGCCTATGGCTACACCTTC. Amino acids: CAISEGQAYGYTF.

The V and J genes are TRBV10-3 and TRBJ1-2, with no clear D. The CDR3 spans 13 residues. The V gene's germline CDR1 is ENHRY and CDR2 SYGVKD. Trimming removed 3 bases at V and 7 bases at J, with 12 bases between. The CDR3, as DNA: TGTGCCATCAGTGACCGGGATTTGGGTGGCTACACCTTC. Translated, it gives CAISDRDLGGYTF.

The V and J genes are TRBV12-5 and TRBJ2-5; 9 bases match TRBD1. CDR1 and CDR2 (germline): LGHNT, FRNRAP. The V segment lost 4 bases and the J segment 5 bases; nucleotides outside the gene matches: 5. The CDR3 length is 14 residues. CDR3 sequence reads: CASGSGQGVETQYF. CDR3 in DNA: TGTGCTAGTGGTTCGGGACAGGGAGTGGAGACCCAGTACTTC.

V gene TRBV7-2 combines with J gene TRBJ1-1; no reliable D call. V gave up 3 bases and J gave up 3 bases, with 8 bases separating them. The CDR3 spans 13 residues. Germline V gives CDR1 SGHTA, CDR2 FQGNSA. CDR3 loop: CASSFPAHTEAFF. The CDR3 region has the DNA TGTGCCAGCAGCTTTCCGGCACACACTGAAGCTTTCTTT.

The V gene is TRBV6-6, the J gene TRBJ1-3, with D tentatively TRBD1 (5 bases). The germline V gene has CDR1 MNHNY and CDR2 SVGAGI (reference sequence). There are 15 residues in the CDR3. Trimming cost V 6 bases and J 1 base, with 13 bases left between them. CDR3 nucleotide sequence: TGTGCCAGCAGCCGAAGGGGTGTATCTGGAAACACCATATATTTT. It encodes CASSRRGVSGNTIYF.

This clone has just one count. The rearrangement uses TRBV19 and TRBJ1-1, with 7 bases lining up with TRBD1. Germline CDR1 reads LNHDA; CDR2 reads SQIVND (reference sequence). The CDR3 extends over 14 amino acids. Unmatched junction bases numbered 5, after V lost 7 bases and J lost 0 bases. The CDR3 loop reads CASTRTGMNTEAFF. The CDR3 bases are TGTGCCAGTACTAGGACAGGTATGAACACTGAAGCTTTCTTT.